This entry is about one T cell receptor (beta chain). Under the authors' procedure: Counts of nucleated cells, estimated from reference gene primer amplification, were obtained. The protocol was immunoSEQ multiplex PCR, while the TCRdb copy is restricted to in-frame clones and leaves out a portion. The V and J calls and clone size come from that table; D and trimming were worked out from the DNA. There are about 260,000 clones in the sample; around four fifths occur only once, and approximately 10% lies in the top ten. Germline loops: CDR1 LNHNV, CDR2 YYDKDF (reference sequence). Trimming stripped 2 bases from V and 6 bases from J, with 21 bases between. This CDR3 region has 17 residues. This sample is drawn from a study of blood T cell repertoires in COVID-19. Study overall: COVID-19 samples from acute and convalescent phases originated in the United States, Italy and Spain. Sample material is recorded as cDNA or gDNA derived from T cells, B-cell-depleted T cells, or PBMCs.

This sequence originates from a woman aged 45-65 years who had recovered from COVID-19. Specimen: peripheral blood. The chain carries TRBV15 and TRBJ2-3; TRBD1 is a possible D gene (6 bases). CDR3 coding DNA: TGTGCCACCAGCAGACACGATTCAGGGGTGTTAGTGGATACGCAGTATTTT. This gives the protein CATSRHDSGVLVDTQYF.